This TCR beta chain was captured by sequencing in a study of TIL therapy for anti-PD-1-resistant metastatic lung cancer. At the level of the study: Tumor harvest preceded PD-1/PD-L1 blockade, followed by nivolumab treatment. Tumors carried a median about 1.6 non-synonymous mutations per megabase. Half of patients were current or former smokers.

Trimming took off 4 bases at V and 3 bases at J, with 7 bases between the two ends. Germline V gene sequence: CDR1 SGHNT, CDR2 YENEEA. CDR3 length equals 13 residues. The immunoSEQ assay was v3. Survey-level samples got 2 million to 2.5 million read pairs; deep-level samples got about 4.5-6.5 million. The assay was immunoSEQ multiplex PCR, and TCRdb's table has in-frame clones only and misses some. The repertoire holds roughly 46,000 clones, with approximately 86% as singletons. Time point noted: pre-treatment sample, taken before nivolumab and TIL therapy. Specimen: blood, collected at baseline. This receptor was obtained from a person between 25 and 79 years old with non-small cell lung cancer. The rearrangement links TRBV11-3 to TRBJ2-1; D ambiguous. CDR3 region: CASSWSVYNEQFF. CDR3 in DNA: TGTGCCAGCAGCTGGTCGGTCTACAATGAGCAGTTCTTC. Full variable domain (outside the CDR3, taken from reference TRBV11-3 and TRBJ2-1): EAGVVQSPRYKIIEKKQPVAFWCNPISGHNTLYWYLQNLGQGPELLIRYENEEAVDDSQLPKDRFSAERLKGVDSTLKIQPAELGDSAVYLCASSWSVYNEQFFGPGTRLTVL.